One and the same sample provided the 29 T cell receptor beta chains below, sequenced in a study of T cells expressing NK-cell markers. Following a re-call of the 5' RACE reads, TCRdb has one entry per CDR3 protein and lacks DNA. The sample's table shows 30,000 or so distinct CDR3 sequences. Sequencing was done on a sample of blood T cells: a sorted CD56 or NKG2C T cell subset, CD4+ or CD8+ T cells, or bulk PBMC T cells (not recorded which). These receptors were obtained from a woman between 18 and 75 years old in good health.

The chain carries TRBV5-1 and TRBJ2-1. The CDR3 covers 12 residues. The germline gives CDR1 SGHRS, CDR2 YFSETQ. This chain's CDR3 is CASRGGNNEQFF.

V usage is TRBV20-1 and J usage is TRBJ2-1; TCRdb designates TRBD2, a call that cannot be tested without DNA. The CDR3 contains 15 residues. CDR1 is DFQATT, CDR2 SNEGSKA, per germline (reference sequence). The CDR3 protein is CSARDPAGVPWEQFF.

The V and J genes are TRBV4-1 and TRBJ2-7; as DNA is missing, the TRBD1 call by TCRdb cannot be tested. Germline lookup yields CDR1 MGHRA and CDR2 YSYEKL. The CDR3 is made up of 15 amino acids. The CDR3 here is CASSQDSQGAREQYF.

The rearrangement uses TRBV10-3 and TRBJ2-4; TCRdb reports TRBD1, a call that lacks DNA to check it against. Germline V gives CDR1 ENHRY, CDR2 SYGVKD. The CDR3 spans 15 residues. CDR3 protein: CAISAQGETKNIQYF.

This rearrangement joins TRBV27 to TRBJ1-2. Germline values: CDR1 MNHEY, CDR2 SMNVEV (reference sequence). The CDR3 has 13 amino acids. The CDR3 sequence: CASSSGGLVGYTF.

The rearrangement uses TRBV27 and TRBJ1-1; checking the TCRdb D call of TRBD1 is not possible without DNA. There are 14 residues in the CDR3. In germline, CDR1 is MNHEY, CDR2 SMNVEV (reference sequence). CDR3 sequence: CASRRTGINTEAFF.

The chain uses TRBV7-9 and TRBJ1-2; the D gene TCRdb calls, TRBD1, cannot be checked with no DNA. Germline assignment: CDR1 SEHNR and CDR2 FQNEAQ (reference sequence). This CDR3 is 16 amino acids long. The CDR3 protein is CASSLEGREPNYGYTF.

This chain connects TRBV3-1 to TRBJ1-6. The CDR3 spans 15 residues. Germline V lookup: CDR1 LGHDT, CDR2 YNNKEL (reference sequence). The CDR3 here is CASSHGNMVQSPLHF.

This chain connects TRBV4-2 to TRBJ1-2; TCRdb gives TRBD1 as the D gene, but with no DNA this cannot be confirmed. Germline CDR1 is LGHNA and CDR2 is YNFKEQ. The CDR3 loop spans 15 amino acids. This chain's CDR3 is CASSQEDRGFYGYTF.

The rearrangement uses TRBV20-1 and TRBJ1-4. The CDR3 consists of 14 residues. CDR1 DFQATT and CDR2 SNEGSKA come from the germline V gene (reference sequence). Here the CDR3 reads CSARTPATNEKLFF.

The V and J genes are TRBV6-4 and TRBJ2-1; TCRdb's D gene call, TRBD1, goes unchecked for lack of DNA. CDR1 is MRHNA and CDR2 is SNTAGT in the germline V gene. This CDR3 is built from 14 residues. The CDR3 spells CASSGDSPANEQFF.

The CDR3 sequence: CASSASLGTGPLDEQFF. This chain connects TRBV2 to TRBJ2-1; without DNA, the TCRdb call of TRBD1 cannot be checked. Per the germline V gene, CDR1 is SNHLY and CDR2 is FYNNEI. The CDR3 contains 17 residues.

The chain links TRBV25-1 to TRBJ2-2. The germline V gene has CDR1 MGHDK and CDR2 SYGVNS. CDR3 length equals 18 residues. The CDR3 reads CASSEYTGTLTNTGELFF. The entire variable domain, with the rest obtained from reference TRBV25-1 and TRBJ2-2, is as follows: EADIYQTPRYLVIGTGKKITLECSQTMGHDKMYWYQQDPGMELHLIHYSYGVNSTEKGDLSSESTVSRIRTEHFPLTLESARPSHTSQYLCASSEYTGTLTNTGELFFGEGSRLTVL.

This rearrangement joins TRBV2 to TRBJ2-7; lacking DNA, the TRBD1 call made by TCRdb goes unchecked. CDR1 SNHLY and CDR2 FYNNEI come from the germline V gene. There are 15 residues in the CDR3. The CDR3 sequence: CASSETGGSAYEQYF.

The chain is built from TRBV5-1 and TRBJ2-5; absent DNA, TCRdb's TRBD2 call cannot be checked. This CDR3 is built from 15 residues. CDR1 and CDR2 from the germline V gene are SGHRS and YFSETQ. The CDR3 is CASSLGSGLQETQYF.

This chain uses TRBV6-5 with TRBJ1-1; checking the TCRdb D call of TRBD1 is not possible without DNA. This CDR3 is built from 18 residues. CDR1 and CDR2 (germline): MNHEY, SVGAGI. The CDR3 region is CASTRAPRGLGMNTEAFF.

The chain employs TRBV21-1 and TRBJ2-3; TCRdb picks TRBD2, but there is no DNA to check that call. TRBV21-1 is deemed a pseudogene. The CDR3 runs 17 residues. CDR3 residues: CASSKTAGGLGTDTQYF.

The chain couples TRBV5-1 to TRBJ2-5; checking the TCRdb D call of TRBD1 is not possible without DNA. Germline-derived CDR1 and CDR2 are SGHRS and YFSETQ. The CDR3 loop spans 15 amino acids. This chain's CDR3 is CASSLVSDRQETQYF. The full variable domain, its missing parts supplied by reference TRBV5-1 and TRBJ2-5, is KAGVTQTPRYLIKTRGQQVTLSCSPISGHRSVSWYQQTPGQGLQFLFEYFSETQRNKGNFPGRFSGRQFSNSRSEMNVSTLELGDSALYLCASSLVSDRQETQYFGPGTRLLVL.

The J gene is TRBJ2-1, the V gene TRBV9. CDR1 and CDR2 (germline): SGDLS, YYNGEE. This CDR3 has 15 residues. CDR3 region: CASSDSGVTYNEQFF.

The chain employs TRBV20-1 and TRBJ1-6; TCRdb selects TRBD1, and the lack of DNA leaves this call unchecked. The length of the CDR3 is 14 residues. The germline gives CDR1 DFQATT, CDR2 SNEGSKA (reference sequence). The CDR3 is CSASDRGDNSPLHF.

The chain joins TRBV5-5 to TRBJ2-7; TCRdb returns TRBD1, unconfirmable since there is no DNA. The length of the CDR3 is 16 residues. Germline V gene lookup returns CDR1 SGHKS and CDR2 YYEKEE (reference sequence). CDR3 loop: CASSLVGQEPSYEQYF.

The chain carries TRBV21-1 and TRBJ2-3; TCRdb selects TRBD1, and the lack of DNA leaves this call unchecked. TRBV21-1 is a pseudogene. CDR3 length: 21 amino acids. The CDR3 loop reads CASSKSPIWGRPLSSTDTQYF.

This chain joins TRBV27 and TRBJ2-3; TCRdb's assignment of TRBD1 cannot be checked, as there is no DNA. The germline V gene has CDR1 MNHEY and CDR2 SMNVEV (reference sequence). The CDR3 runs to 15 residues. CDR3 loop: CASSLAGEGPDTQYF.

The CDR3 spells CASSLGGAMYEQYF. The J gene is TRBJ2-7, the V gene TRBV5-1; TCRdb picks TRBD1, but there is no DNA to check that call. The CDR3 extends over 14 amino acids. Germline V gives CDR1 SGHRS, CDR2 YFSETQ. Combining the CDR3 with reference TRBV5-1 and TRBJ2-7 gives the whole variable domain KAGVTQTPRYLIKTRGQQVTLSCSPISGHRSVSWYQQTPGQGLQFLFEYFSETQRNKGNFPGRFSGRQFSNSRSEMNVSTLELGDSALYLCASSLGGAMYEQYFGPGTRLTVT.

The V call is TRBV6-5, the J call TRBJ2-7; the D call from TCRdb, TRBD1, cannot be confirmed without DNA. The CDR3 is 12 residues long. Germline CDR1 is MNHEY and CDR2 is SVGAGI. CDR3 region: CASSYPPDEQYF.

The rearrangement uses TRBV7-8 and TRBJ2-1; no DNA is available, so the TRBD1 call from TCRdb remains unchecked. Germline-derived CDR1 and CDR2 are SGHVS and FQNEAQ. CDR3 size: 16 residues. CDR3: CASSLTQGGRVNEQFF.

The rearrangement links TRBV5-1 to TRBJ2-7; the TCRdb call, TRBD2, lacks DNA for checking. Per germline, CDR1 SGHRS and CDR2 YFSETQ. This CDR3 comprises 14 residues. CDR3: CASTRTSGMYEQYF.

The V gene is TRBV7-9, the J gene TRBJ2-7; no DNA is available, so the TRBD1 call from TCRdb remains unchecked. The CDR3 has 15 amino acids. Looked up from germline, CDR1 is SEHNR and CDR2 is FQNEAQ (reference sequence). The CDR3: CASSFPLELSYEQYF.

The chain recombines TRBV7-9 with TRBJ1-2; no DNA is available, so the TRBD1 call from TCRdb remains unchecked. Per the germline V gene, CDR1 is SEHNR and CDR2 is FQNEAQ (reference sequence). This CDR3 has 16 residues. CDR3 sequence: CASSLVGTGPGYGYTF. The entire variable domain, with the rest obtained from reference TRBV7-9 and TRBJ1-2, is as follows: DTGVSQNPRHKITKRGQNVTFRCDPISEHNRLYWYRQTLGQGPEFLTYFQNEAQLEKSRLLSDRFSAERPKGSFSTLEIQRTEQGDSAMYLCASSLVGTGPGYGYTFGSGTRLTVV.